Presented here are 2 T cell receptor beta chains from one specimen sequenced in a study of human T cells and chemical hapten exposure. Before extraction, the whole blood was not fractionated, and total RNA was taken from it. TCRdb processed the 5' RACE reads anew with MiXCR; each CDR3 protein has one entry. The profile shows 130,000 or so distinct CDR3 sequences, around 4.1% of them singletons. The receptor source for this set is a female donor in good health.

This clonotype has a count of ten or more. The chain links TRBV12-3 or TRBV12-4 to TRBJ1-1, with 8 bases lining up with TRBD1. V lost 6 bases to trimming and J lost 5 bases; unmatched junction nucleotides: 8. CDR3 length: 14 residues. The CDR3 sequence: CASSTGTGDTEAFF. The CDR3 DNA sequence: TGTGCCAGCAGCACGGGGACAGGAGATACTGAAGCTTTCTTT.

This clonotype was picked up a small number of times. The genes are TRBV20-1 and TRBJ1-5, with TRBD1 matching over 8 bases. From germline, CDR1 is DFQATT and CDR2 SNEGSKA (reference sequence). The CDR3 covers 14 residues. Trimming removed 5 bases from V and 6 bases from J; junction bases left unmatched: 9. CDR3 region: CSACPGGMGQPQHF. The CDR3, as DNA: TGCAGTGCTTGCCCAGGGGGCATGGGTCAGCCCCAGCATTTT.